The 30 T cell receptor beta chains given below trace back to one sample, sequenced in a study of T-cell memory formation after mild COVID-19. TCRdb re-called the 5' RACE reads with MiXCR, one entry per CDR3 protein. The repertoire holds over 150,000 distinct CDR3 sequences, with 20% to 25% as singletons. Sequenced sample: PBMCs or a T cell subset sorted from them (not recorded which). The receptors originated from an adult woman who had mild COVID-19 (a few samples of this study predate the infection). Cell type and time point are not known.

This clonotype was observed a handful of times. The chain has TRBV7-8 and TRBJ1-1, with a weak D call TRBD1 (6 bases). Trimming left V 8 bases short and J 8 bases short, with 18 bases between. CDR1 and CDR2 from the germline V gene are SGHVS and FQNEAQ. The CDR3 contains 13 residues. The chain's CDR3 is CASEPGDTVEAFF. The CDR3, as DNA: TGTGCCAGCGAACCGGGGGACACGGTGGAAGCTTTCTTT.

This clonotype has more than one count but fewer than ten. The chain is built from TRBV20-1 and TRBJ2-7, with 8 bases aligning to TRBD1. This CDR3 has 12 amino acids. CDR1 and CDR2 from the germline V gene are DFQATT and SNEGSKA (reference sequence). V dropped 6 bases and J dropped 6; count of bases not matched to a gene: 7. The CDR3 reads CSARTGPAEQYF. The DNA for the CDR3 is TGCAGTGCGCGGACAGGGCCCGCCGAGCAGTACTTC.

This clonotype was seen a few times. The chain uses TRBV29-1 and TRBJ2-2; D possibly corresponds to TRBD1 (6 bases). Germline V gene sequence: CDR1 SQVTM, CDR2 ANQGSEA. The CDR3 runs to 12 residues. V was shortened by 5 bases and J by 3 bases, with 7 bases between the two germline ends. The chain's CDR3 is CSVWTDTGELFF. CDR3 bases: TGCAGCGTTTGGACAGACACCGGGGAGCTGTTTTTT.

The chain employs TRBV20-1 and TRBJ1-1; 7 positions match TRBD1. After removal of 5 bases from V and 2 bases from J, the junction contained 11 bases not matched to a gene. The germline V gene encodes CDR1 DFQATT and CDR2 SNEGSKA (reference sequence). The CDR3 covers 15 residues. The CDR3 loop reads CSAFDRVLFNTEAFF. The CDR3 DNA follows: TGCAGTGCTTTCGACAGGGTTCTTTTCAACACTGAAGCTTTCTTT.

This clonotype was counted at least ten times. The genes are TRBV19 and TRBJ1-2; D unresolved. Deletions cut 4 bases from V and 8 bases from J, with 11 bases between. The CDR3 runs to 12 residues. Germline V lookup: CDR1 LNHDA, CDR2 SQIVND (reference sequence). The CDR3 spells CASSRATGGYTF. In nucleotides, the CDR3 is TGTGCCAGTAGTAGGGCAACGGGAGGCTACACCTTC.

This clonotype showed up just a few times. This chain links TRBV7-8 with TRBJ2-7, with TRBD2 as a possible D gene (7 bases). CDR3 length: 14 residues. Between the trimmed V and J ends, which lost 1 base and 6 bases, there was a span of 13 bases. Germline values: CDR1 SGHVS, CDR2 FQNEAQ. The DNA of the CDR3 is TGTGCCAGCAGCTTAGTAGTAGGGGGGGCCGAGCAGTACTTC. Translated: CASSLVVGGAEQYF. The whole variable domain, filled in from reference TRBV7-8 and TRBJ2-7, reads GAGVSQSPRYKVAKRGQDVALRCDPISGHVSLFWYQQALGQGPEFLTYFQNEAQLDKSGLPSDRFFAERPEGSVSTLKIQRTQQEDSAVYLCASSLVVGGAEQYFGPGTRLTVT.

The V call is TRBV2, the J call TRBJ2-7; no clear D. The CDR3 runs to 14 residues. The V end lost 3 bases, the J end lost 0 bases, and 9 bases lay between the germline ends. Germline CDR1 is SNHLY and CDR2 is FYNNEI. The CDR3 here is CASSDYGSSYEQYF. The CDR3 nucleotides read TGTGCCAGCAGTGATTATGGATCCTCCTACGAGCAGTACTTC.

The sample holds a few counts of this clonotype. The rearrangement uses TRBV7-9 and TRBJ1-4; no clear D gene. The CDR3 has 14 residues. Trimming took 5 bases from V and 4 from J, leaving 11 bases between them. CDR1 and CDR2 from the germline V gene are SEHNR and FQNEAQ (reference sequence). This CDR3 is CASSHSAVNEKLFF. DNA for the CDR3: TGTGCCAGCAGCCACAGTGCTGTTAATGAAAAACTGTTTTTT.

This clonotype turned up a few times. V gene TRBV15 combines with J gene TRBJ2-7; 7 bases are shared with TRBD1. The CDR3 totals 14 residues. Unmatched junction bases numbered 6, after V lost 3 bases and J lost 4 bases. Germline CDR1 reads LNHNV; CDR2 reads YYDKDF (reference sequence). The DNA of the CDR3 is TGTGCCACCAGCAGGGGCTGGGGACAGTACGAGCAGTACTTC. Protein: CATSRGWGQYEQYF.

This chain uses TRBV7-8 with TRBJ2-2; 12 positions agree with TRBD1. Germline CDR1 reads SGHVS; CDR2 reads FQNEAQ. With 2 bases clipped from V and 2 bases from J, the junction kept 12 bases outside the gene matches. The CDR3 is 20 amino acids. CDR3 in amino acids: CASSLIGTGGAPPNTGELFF. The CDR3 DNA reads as TGTGCCAGCAGCTTAATTGGGACAGGGGGCGCTCCACCAAACACCGGGGAGCTGTTTTTT.

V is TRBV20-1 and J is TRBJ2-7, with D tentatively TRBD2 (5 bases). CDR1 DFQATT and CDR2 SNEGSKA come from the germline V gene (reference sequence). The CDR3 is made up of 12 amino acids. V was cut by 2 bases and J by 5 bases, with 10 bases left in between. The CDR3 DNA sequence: TGCAGTGCTAGACTAGCAAAACACGAGCAGTACTTC. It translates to CSARLAKHEQYF.

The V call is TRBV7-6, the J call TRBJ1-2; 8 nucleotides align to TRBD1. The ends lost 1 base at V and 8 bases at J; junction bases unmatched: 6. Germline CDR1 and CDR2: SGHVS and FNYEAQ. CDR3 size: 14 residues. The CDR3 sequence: CASSLEDRVEGYTF. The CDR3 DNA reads TGTGCCAGCAGCTTAGAGGACAGGGTAGAGGGCTACACCTTC.

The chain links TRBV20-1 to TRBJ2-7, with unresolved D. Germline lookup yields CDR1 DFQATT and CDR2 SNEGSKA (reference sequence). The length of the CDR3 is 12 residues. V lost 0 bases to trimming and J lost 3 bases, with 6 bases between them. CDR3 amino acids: CSARDHDYEQYF. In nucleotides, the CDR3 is TGCAGTGCTAGAGATCATGACTACGAGCAGTACTTC.

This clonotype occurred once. In DNA, the CDR3 is TGTGCCAGCAGCTTGGTTGCAGGAACATGGAGCGAGCAGTACTTC. As protein: CASSLVAGTWSEQYF. The chain uses TRBV5-4 and TRBJ2-7; D not resolved. V was trimmed by 0 bases and J by 6 bases, leaving 16 bases between them. The CDR3 is 15 amino acids. Germline V CDR1 and CDR2: SGHNT, YYREEE (reference sequence).

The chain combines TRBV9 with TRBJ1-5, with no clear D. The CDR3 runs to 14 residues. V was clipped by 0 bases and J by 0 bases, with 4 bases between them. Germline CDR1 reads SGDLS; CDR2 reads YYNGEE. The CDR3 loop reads CASSVEDSNQPQHF. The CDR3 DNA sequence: TGTGCCAGCAGCGTAGAGGATAGCAATCAGCCCCAGCATTTT.

The chain's CDR3 is CASSIDPMETEAFF. Here the CDR3 DNA reads TGTGCCAGTAGTATTGATCCGATGGAGACTGAAGCTTTCTTT. The chain recombines TRBV19 with TRBJ1-1; the D is unclear. Germline loops: CDR1 LNHDA, CDR2 SQIVND (reference sequence). Trimming shortened V by 3 bases and J by 5 bases, and 13 bases separated the two germline ends. This CDR3 comprises 14 residues.

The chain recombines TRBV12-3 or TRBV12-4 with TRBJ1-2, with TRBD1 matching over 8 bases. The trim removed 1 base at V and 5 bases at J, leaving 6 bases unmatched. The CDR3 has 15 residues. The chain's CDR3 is CASSLGSRGHYGYTF. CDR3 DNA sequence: TGTGCCAGCAGTTTAGGGAGCAGGGGGCATTATGGCTACACCTTC.

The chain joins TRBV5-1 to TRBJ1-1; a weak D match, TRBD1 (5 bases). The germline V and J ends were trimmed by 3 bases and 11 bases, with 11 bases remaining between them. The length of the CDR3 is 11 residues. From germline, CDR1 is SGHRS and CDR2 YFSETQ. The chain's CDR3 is CASSWGGAAFF. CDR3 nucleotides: TGCGCCAGCAGCTGGGGAGGGGCGGCTTTCTTT.

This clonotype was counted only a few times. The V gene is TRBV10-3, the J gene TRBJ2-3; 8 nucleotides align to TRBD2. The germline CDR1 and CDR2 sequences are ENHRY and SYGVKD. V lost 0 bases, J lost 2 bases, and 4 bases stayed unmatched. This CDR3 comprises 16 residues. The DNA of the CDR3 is TGTGCCATCAGTGAGTCGCGGGGGGCCGCCACAGATACGCAGTATTTT. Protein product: CAISESRGAATDTQYF.

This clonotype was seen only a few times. The CDR3 protein is CASSQRPSGSNEQYF. CDR3 DNA sequence: TGTGCCAGCAGCCAGCGACCTAGCGGGTCTAACGAGCAGTACTTC. V and J are TRBV14 and TRBJ2-7, with 8 bases identical to TRBD2. CDR3 length: 15 residues. Trimming removed 3 bases from V and 5 bases from J; junction bases left unmatched: 9. Germline assignment: CDR1 SGHDN and CDR2 FVKESK.

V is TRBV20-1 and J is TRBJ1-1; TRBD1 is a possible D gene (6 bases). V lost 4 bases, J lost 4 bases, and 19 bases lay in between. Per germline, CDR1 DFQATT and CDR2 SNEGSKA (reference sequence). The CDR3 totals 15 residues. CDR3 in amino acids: CSATQGWGAGTEAFF. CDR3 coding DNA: TGCAGTGCTACCCAGGGGTGGGGCGCTGGCACTGAAGCTTTCTTT.

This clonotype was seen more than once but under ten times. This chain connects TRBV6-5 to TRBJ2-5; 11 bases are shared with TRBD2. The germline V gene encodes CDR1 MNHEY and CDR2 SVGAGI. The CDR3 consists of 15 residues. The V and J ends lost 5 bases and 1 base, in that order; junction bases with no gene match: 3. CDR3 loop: CASSQGLAVQETQYF. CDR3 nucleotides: TGTGCCAGCAGTCAGGGACTAGCGGTCCAAGAGACCCAGTACTTC.

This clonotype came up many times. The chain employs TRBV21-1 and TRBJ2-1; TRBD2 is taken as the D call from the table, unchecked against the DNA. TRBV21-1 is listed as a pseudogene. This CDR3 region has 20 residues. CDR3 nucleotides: TGTGCCAGCAGCAAAGAAGGGACTAGCGGTGGGGATAGCTCCTACAATGAGCAGTTCTTC. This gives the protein CASSKEGTSGGDSSYNEQFF.

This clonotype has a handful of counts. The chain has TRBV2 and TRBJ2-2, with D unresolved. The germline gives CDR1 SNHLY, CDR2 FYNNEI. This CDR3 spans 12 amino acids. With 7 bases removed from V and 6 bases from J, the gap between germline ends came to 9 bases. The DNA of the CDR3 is TGTGCCAGCAAGGGCTTGGCCGGGGAGCTGTTTTTT. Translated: CASKGLAGELFF.

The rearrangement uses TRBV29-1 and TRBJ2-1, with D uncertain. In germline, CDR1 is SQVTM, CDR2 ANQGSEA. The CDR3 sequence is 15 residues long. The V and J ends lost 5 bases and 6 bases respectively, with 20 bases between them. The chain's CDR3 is CSVIRTGPSANEQFF. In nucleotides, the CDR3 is TGCAGCGTTATTCGGACCGGGCCTAGTGCCAATGAGCAGTTCTTC.

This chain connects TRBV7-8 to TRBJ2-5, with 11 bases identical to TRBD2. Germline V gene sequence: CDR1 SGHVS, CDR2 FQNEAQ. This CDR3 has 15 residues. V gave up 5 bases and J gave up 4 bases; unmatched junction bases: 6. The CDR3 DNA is TGTGCCAGCAGCCCGTTAGCGGGAGGGGCAGAGACCCAGTACTTC. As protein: CASSPLAGGAETQYF.

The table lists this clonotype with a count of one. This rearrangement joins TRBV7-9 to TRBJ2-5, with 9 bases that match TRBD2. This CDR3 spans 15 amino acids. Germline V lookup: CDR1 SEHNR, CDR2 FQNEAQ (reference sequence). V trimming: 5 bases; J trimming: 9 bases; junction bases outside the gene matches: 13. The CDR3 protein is CASSQALAGLRAQYF. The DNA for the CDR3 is TGTGCCAGCAGCCAAGCGCTAGCGGGACTTAGGGCCCAGTACTTC. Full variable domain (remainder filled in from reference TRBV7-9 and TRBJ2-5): DTGVSQNPRHKITKRGQNVTFRCDPISEHNRLYWYRQTLGQGPEFLTYFQNEAQLEKSRLLSDRFSAERPKGSFSTLEIQRTEQGDSAMYLCASSQALAGLRAQYFGPGTRLLVL.

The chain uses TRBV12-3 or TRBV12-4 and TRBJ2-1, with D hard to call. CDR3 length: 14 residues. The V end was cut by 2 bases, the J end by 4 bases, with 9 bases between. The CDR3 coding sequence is TGTGCCAGCAGTTTATGGACCCCGTACAATGAGCAGTTCTTC. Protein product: CASSLWTPYNEQFF.

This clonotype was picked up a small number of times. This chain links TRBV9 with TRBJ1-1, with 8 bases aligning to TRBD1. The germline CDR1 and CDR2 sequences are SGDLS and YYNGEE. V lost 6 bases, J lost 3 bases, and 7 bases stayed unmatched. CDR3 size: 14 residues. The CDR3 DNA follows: TGTGCCAGCAACCAGGGGGCGCGGGACACTGAAGCTTTCTTT. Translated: CASNQGARDTEAFF. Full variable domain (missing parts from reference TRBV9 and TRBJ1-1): DSGVTQTPKHLITATGQRVTLRCSPRSGDLSVYWYQQSLDQGLQFLIQYYNGEERAKGNILERFSAQQFPDLHSELNLSSLELGDSALYFCASNQGARDTEAFFGQGTRLTVV.

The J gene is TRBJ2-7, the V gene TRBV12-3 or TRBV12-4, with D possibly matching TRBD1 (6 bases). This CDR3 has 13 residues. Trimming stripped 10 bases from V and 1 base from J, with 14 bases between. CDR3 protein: CATRQVGSYEQYF. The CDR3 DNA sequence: TGTGCCACCAGACAGGTTGGGTCCTACGAGCAGTACTTC.